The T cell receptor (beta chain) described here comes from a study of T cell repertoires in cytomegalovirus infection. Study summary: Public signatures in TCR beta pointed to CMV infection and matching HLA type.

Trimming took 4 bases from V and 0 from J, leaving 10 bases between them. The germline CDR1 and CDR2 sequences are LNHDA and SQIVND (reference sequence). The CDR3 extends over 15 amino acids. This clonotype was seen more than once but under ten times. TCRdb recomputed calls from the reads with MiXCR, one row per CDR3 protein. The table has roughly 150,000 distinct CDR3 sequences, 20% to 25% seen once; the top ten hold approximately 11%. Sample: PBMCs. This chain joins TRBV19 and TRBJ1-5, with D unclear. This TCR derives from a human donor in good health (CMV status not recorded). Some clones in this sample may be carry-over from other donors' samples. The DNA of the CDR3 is TGTGCCAGTAGTACGACGGTACATAGCAATCAGCCCCAGCATTTT. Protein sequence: CASSTTVHSNQPQHF.